These 21 T cell receptor beta chains share one sample of origin, sequenced in a study of blood T cells in healthy people across ages (dated by TCRdb to about 2015). The method behind the library was 5' RACE. Sequencing instrument: Illumina HiSeq 2500. A second PCR of roughly 6 to 11 cycles was performed with a sample-barcoded 5' primer and a J-beta primer mix. TCRdb reworked the public reads: Q25 trimming with fastp, MiXCR clone assembly, productive beta chains retained. Every entry covers one CDR3 protein and lists the most common genes and DNA from its rows. Present in this sample are over 700,000 distinct CDR3 sequences, about 53% of which were seen just once. Of the sample, approximately 40% falls within the top ten clones. The sequenced sample consisted of blood. These receptors came from a man at least 80 years old in good health.

The chain joins TRBV15 to TRBJ1-1, with D perhaps TRBD1 (5 bases). In germline, CDR1 is LNHNV, CDR2 YYDKDF (reference sequence). This CDR3 is built from 15 residues. Deletions cut 0 bases from V and 0 bases from J, with 8 bases between. DNA of the CDR3: TGTGCCACCAGCAGAGATGGGACTTTGAACACTGAAGCTTTCTTT. This translates into CATSRDGTLNTEAFF.

In this sample, this clonotype turned up a few times. V usage is TRBV13 and J usage is TRBJ2-4, with 7 bases aligning to TRBD2. CDR1 is PRHDT, CDR2 FYEKMQ, per germline (reference sequence). The CDR3 is 17 residues long. V shed 5 bases, J shed 0 bases, and the junction held 10 bases outside the gene matches. This CDR3 reads CASSPGGRRLAKNIQYF. CDR3 coding DNA: TGTGCCAGCAGCCCGGGCGGGAGACGACTAGCCAAAAACATTCAGTACTTC.

The J gene is TRBJ2-5, the V gene TRBV27; 9 bases align to TRBD1. The end of the DNA fits TRBJ2-7 better, so the J call may be wrong. Germline V gives CDR1 MNHEY, CDR2 SMNVEV (reference sequence). The CDR3 spans 17 residues. The CDR3 DNA sequence: TGTGCCAGCAGTTTATTTTCTCGCGGACAGGGGAACTACGAGCAGTACTTC. Translating it yields CASSLFSRGQGNYEQYF.

CDR3 sequence reads: CASSPGDHSYEQYF. CDR3 sequence (DNA): TGTGCCAGCTCCCCTGGGGATCACTCCTACGAGCAGTACTTC. The chain combines TRBV18 with TRBJ2-7; D gene ambiguous. The CDR3 is 14 amino acids. V dropped 6 bases and J dropped 0 bases, with 12 bases sitting between them. CDR1 is KGHSH, CDR2 LQKENI, per germline.

This clonotype was detected once. The chain recombines TRBV5-1 with TRBJ2-1; 8 nucleotides line up with TRBD1. This CDR3 spans 15 amino acids. The ends lost 4 bases at V and 2 bases at J; junction bases unmatched: 5. Germline V gene lookup returns CDR1 SGHRS and CDR2 YFSETQ. The CDR3 spells CASSVTGGPYNEQFF. The DNA for the CDR3 is TGCGCCAGCAGCGTCACAGGGGGGCCCTACAATGAGCAGTTCTTC.

The chain employs TRBV3-1 and TRBJ2-5; 9 bases map to TRBD1. Germline-derived CDR1 and CDR2 are LGHDT and YNNKEL (reference sequence). Losses at the gene ends were 2 bases for V and 0 bases for J; bases not matched to a gene: 7. This CDR3 region has 17 residues. CDR3 loop: CASSQLPGQGYQETQYF. The DNA of the CDR3 is TGTGCCAGCAGCCAATTACCGGGACAGGGTTACCAAGAGACCCAGTACTTC.

This clonotype turned up a few times. The J gene is TRBJ2-5, the V gene TRBV6-5; unclear D gene. CDR3 length: 12 residues. Germline V gene data show CDR1 as MNHEY and CDR2 as SVGAGI. Trimming left V 2 bases short and J 0 bases short, with 1 base between. The chain's CDR3 is CASSYDQETQYF. CDR3 sequence (DNA): TGTGCCAGCAGTTACGACCAAGAGACCCAGTACTTC.

Only a few counts were recorded for this clonotype. This chain joins TRBV30 and TRBJ2-6; D remains unclear. In germline, CDR1 is GTSNPN, CDR2 SVGIG (reference sequence). CDR3 length equals 11 residues. V gave up 8 bases and J gave up 2 bases, with 4 bases separating them. In nucleotides, the CDR3 is TGTGCCGGAACTGGGGCCAACGTCCTGACTTTC. It translates to CAGTGANVLTF. Complete variable domain (other parts from reference TRBV30 and TRBJ2-6): SQTIHQWPATLVQPVGSPLSLECTVEGTSNPNLYWYRQAAGRGLQLLFYSVGIGQISSEVPQNLSASRPQDRQFILSSKKLLLSDSGFYLCAGTGANVLTFGAGSRLTVL.

This clonotype was recorded once. One end of the junction fails to match germline, which may point to a read error. The chain joins TRBV7-7 to TRBJ1-2; D ambiguous. CDR3 length equals 15 residues. The germline V gene has CDR1 SSHAT and CDR2 FNYEAQ (reference sequence). CDR3 loop: CASSLSRSLNYGYTF. The CDR3 DNA reads TGTGCTAGCAGCTTATCCAGGTCCCTTAACTATGGCTACACCTTC.

This clonotype showed up just a few times. The rearrangement joins TRBV28 to TRBJ1-5; D is ambiguous. Per the germline V gene, CDR1 is MDHEN and CDR2 is SYDVKM. This CDR3 contains 15 residues. V lost 5 bases to trimming and J lost 2 bases, with 13 bases between them. The CDR3 DNA reads as TGTGCCAGCAGTGAGACGGTGAGTGGCAATCAGCCCCAGCATTTT. This sequence encodes CASSETVSGNQPQHF.

J is TRBJ2-1 and V is TRBV25-1, with D unclear. The V gene's germline CDR1 is MGHDK and CDR2 SYGVNS. Trimming removed 3 bases at V and 6 bases at J, with 9 bases between. This CDR3 spans 13 amino acids. DNA for the CDR3: TGTGCCAGCAGTGATTCGTACTCCAATGAGCAGTTCTTC. Translating it yields CASSDSYSNEQFF.

This clonotype was observed a few times. This chain joins TRBV10-3 and TRBJ2-1; D may be TRBD1 (7 bases). The CDR3 extends over 18 amino acids. V gave up 3 bases and J gave up 1 base, with 19 bases separating them. Germline V gene data show CDR1 as ENHRY and CDR2 as SYGVKD. CDR3 sequence: CAISDHRSRGASYNEQFF. Here the CDR3 DNA reads TGTGCCATCAGTGACCACCGCTCCAGGGGGGCGTCCTACAATGAGCAGTTCTTC.

The chain employs TRBV20-1 and TRBJ2-5, with 10 nucleotides matching TRBD1. The CDR3 has 15 amino acids. Trimming cost V 6 bases and J 4 bases; bases outside gene matches: 11. Germline lookup yields CDR1 DFQATT and CDR2 SNEGSKA (reference sequence). This CDR3 is CSASRTGGGRETQYF. CDR3 in DNA: TGCAGTGCCTCCCGGACAGGGGGAGGGCGAGAGACCCAGTACTTC.

The genes are TRBV28 and TRBJ1-5, with D hard to call. CDR3 length: 11 residues. Germline CDR1 is MDHEN and CDR2 is SYDVKM. V was cut by 3 bases and J by 6 bases, with 3 bases left in between. This chain's CDR3 is CASSFAQPQHF. CDR3 DNA sequence: TGTGCCAGCAGTTTCGCTCAGCCCCAGCATTTT.

This rearrangement joins TRBV24-1 to TRBJ2-7; 7 nucleotides align to TRBD2. The CDR3 has 14 residues. Germline V lookup: CDR1 KGHDR, CDR2 SFDVKD. V lost 6 bases to trimming and J lost 5 bases; unmatched junction nucleotides: 9. CDR3 DNA sequence: TGTGCCACCAGTCCAGGCGGGAGTCTGAACGAGCAGTACTTC. Its protein product is CATSPGGSLNEQYF.

The rearrangement links TRBV20-1 to TRBJ2-5; 10 bases line up with TRBD2. Germline V gene lookup returns CDR1 DFQATT and CDR2 SNEGSKA (reference sequence). V was pared by 3 bases and J by 3 bases, with 7 bases of the junction left unmatched. This CDR3 comprises 15 residues. This chain's CDR3 is CSASLAGGPKETQYF. CDR3 DNA: TGCAGTGCTAGCTTAGCGGGAGGTCCAAAAGAGACCCAGTACTTC.

The rearrangement joins TRBV5-1 to TRBJ1-2; TRBD1 matches 10 bases. V lost 4 bases to trimming and J lost 4 bases; unmatched junction nucleotides: 7. The CDR3 is 15 residues long. In germline, CDR1 is SGHRS, CDR2 YFSETQ. The CDR3 bases are TGCGCCAGCAGCCCGAGGACAGGGGGATCCTATGGCTACACCTTC. Amino acid sequence: CASSPRTGGSYGYTF.

The chain employs TRBV5-6 and TRBJ2-7; perhaps TRBD2 as D (5 bases). Matching the DNA end better, TRBJ2-5 makes the J call doubtful. The V gene's germline CDR1 is SGHDT and CDR2 YYEEEE. The CDR3 length is 15 residues. CDR3 sequence reads: CASSPRGWPGETQYF. The CDR3 nucleotides read TGTGCCAGCAGCCCTCGCGGATGGCCGGGGGAGACCCAGTACTTC.

The chain combines TRBV6-5 with TRBJ2-7, with a possible D match to TRBD2 (6 bases). The J call may be faulty, since TRBJ2-5 better matches the DNA end. From germline, CDR1 is MNHEY and CDR2 SVGAGI. This CDR3 is built from 11 residues. The DNA of the CDR3 is TGTGCCAGCATTATCGGGGGGACCCAGTACTTC. Its protein is CASIIGGTQYF.

The chain couples TRBV6-2 or TRBV6-3 to TRBJ2-2; 9 bases agree with TRBD1. J lost 2 bases, V lost 6 bases, and 13 bases had no gene match. Germline assignment: CDR1 MNHEY and CDR2 SVGEGT. This CDR3 is 18 amino acids long. CDR3 nucleotide sequence: TGTGCCAGCAGAGGATTGACCAACACAGGGGGCAACACCGGGGAGCTGTTTTTT. Translating it yields CASRGLTNTGGNTGELFF.

This clonotype was found many times. The chain employs TRBV5-1 and TRBJ2-5; no definite D call. In germline, CDR1 is SGHRS, CDR2 YFSETQ. Between the trimmed V and J ends, which lost 6 bases and 5 bases, there was a span of 17 bases. This CDR3 is 14 amino acids long. This CDR3 reads CASTDGNPGETQYF. Here the CDR3 DNA reads TGCGCCAGCACTGACGGAAACCCTGGGGAGACCCAGTACTTC.